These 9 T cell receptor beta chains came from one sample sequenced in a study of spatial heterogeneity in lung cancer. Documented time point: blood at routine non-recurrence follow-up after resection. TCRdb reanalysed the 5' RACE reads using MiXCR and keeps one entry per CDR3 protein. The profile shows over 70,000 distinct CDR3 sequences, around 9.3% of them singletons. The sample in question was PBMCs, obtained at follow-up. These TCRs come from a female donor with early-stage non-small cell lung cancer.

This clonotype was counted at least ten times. CDR3 sequence reads: CASGAGGYEQYF. The CDR3 DNA follows: TGTGCTAGTGGTGCGGGGGGTTACGAGCAGTACTTC. J is TRBJ2-7 and V is TRBV12-5; 8 bases agree with TRBD2. V lost 5 bases, J lost 4 bases, and 1 base stayed unmatched. Germline V gives CDR1 LGHNT, CDR2 FRNRAP. The CDR3 runs 12 residues. Combining the CDR3 with reference TRBV12-5 and TRBJ2-7 gives the whole variable domain DARVTQTPRHKVTEMGQEVTMRCQPILGHNTVFWYRQTMMQGLELLAYFRNRAPLDDSGMPKDRFSAEMPDATLATLKIQPSEPRDSAVYFCASGAGGYEQYFGPGTRLTVT.

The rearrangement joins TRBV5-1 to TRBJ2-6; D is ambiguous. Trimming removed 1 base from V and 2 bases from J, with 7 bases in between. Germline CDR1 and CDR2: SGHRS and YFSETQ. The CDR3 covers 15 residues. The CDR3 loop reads CASSLSGAGANVLTF. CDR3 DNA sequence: TGCGCCAGCAGCTTGTCTGGGGCTGGGGCCAACGTCCTGACTTTC.

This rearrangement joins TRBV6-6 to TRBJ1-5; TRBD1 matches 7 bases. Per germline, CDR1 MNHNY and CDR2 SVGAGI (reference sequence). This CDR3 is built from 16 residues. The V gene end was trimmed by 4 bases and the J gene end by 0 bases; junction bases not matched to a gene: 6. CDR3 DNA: TGTGCCAGCAGTTTACGGACAGGCCCTAGCAATCAGCCCCAGCATTTT. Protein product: CASSLRTGPSNQPQHF.

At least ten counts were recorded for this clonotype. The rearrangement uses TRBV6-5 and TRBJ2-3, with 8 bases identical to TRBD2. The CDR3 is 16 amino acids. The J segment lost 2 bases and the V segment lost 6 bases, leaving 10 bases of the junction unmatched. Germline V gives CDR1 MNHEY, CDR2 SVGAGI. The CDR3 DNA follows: TGTGCCAGCAGCTCCCTAGGACTAGCAACCACAGATACGCAGTATTTT. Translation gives CASSSLGLATTDTQYF.

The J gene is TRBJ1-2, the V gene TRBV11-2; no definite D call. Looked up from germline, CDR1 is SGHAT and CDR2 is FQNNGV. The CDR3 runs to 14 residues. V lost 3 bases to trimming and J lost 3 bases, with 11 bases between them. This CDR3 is CASSFLYEHYGYTF. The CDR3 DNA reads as TGTGCCAGCAGCTTCTTGTATGAGCACTATGGCTACACCTTC.

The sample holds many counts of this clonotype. Here the CDR3 DNA reads TGTGCCAGCCAGAGGGAAAACACAGATACGCAGTATTTT. It encodes CASQRENTDTQYF. V is TRBV2 and J is TRBJ2-3; maybe TRBD2 (5 bases). V shed 8 bases and J shed 2 bases, with 11 bases lying between them. In germline, CDR1 is SNHLY, CDR2 FYNNEI. The CDR3 is 13 amino acids.

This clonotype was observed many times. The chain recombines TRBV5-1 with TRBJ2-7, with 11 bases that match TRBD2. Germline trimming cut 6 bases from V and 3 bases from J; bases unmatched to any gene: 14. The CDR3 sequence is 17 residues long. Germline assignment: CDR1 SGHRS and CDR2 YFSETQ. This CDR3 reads CASTNPGTSGPNYEQYF. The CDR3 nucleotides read TGCGCCAGCACCAACCCCGGGACTAGCGGCCCTAACTACGAGCAGTACTTC.

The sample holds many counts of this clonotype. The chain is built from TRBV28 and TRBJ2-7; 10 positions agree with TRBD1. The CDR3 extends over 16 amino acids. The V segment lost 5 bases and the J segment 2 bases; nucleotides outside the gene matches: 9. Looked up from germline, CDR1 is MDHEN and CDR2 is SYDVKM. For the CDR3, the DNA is TGTGCCAGCAGTCGGGGCGGGGACAGGGGTGCCTACGAGCAGTACTTC. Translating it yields CASSRGGDRGAYEQYF.

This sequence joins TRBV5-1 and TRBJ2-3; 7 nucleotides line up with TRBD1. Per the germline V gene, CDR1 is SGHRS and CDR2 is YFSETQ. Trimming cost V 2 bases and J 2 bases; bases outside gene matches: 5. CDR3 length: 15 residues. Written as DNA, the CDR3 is TGCGCCAGCAGCTTTGTCCAGGGGGTCACAGATACGCAGTATTTT. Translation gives CASSFVQGVTDTQYF.